This TCR beta chain was captured by sequencing in a study of response to subunit inactivated influenza vaccine (dated by TCRdb to the late 2010s). Background for the entire study: Deep quantitative profiling of the T cell receptor repertoire was used in the study to follow responses to a trivalent subunit inactivated influenza vaccine. Here is what the overall study found, with its caveats: According to the authors, only a limited number of new T cells may be recruited by each seasonal influenza vaccination.

The junction shows trimming of 0 bases on V and 1 base on J, and the gene matches do not reach 18 bases of it. Based on the germline V gene, the CDR1 and CDR2 sequences are MGHRA and YSYEKL. There are 21 amino acids in the CDR3, from cysteine to phenylalanine inclusive. Only CDR3 DNA remains: 63 bases, in frame from the first base. On this clonotype itself: No antigen is known for it. Base qualities are not at hand, and no much larger clone is one base apart.

Libraries came from RT-PCR. TCRdb records Illumina HiSeq 2500 as the sequencer. TCRdb trimmed public reads at Q25 via fastp, called clones via MiXCR and kept in-frame beta chains. Rows are unified per CDR3 protein, each entry keeping the most common DNA and genes. The sample records 150,000 to 200,000 distinct CDR3 sequences, approximately 12% of which are singletons. Together, the top ten hold about 29% of the sample. Separately, the same data were catalogued under a study of T cells expressing NK-cell markers. The second investigation adds: 5'RACE template switching, by which a universal primer site and unique molecular identifiers were added, was used to make TCR beta cDNA libraries. TCR beta-chain repertoires were profiled in sorted CD3+CD56+NKG2C+, CD3+CD56+NKG2C- and CD3+CD56-NKG2C+ T-cell subsets from about 8 donors. Among the eight sequenced donors, seven were HCMV-seropositive and one was HCMV-seronegative. To restrict sorting to alphabetaTCR-expressing T cells, an anti-gammadeltaTCR antibody was added in several experiments. In six donors, the dominant CD3+CD56+NKG2C+ clonotypes were among the top 10 CD8+ clonotypes and accounted for about 1.0-7.0% of CD8+ T cells. Those dominant clonotypes were again the most abundant among CD3+CD56-NKG2C+ cells in several donors, at roughly 25-65%. Whether the expanded NKG2C-expressing T cell clones were specific for HCMV antigens was left unclear. All eight donors whose samples were sequenced were randomly selected healthy volunteers, three of them men and five women. HCMV-specific IgG was detected in serum with a commercial ELISA kit to determine HCMV serostatus. Ficoll density gradient centrifugation was used to isolate peripheral blood mononuclear cells from blood. Magnetic immunoseparation with Miltenyi isolation kits was used to isolate CD4+ and CD8+ T cells from PBMC. cDNA synthesis was primed from the TCR beta constant segment, followed by two successive PCR amplification steps. The libraries were sequenced on Illumina HiSeq 2000/2500, MiSeq or NextSeq, producing 2 x 150 bp reads. MIGEC handled demultiplexing of the reads and grouping by UMI, while MiTCR was used to assemble and quantify clonotypes. To exclude erroneous sequences, any TCR cDNA sequence not supported by at least two reads was discarded. The tcR package was used for downstream repertoire analysis, and clonotypes were matched across fractions by CDR3 nucleotide sequence plus V segment. VDJmatch was used to annotate antigen specificity against VDJdb, with one amino acid substitution in CDR3 allowed.

The receptor was derived from a man between 45 and 60 years old who received an inactivated influenza vaccine. Donor details come from another sample of the same person, matched by shared clones. The sequence links TRBV4-1 to TRBJ2-4, and 7 junctional nucleotides match TRBD2. Sample: CD8+ T cells sorted from PBMCs, taken about 12 days after vaccination. Read as DNA, the sequence is TGCGCCAGCAGCCAAGATAACTCGCGGGAGCCGATCTTGAACGCCAAAAACATTCAGTACTTC. It specifies CASSQDNSREPILNAKNIQYF.